This TCR beta chain derives from a study of OX40 agonist ivuxolimab in advanced cancers. Study in general: The patients received ivuxolimab by intravenous route every 2 weeks at 0.01 to 10 mg/kg. Study conclusions and caveats: Both blood CD4+ and CD8+ T cells showed clonal growth by week 6 at 0.1 to 3.0 mg/kg. Expanded clones were, on average, more numerous in CD8+ T cells than in CD4+.

V lost 5 bases and J 7 bases, leaving 6 bases between the germline ends. Germline V gives CDR1 MNHEY, CDR2 SMNVEV (reference sequence). CDR3 length equals 11 residues. Measured with immunoSEQ multiplex PCR; TCRdb has only the in-frame clones, and not every one. This table holds about 53,000 clones, around 91% found once. Details on this clone: The antigen is not known.

V usage is TRBV27 and J usage is TRBJ2-1; D remains ambiguous. This TCR derives from an adult with an advanced solid tumor such as melanoma, head and neck, liver or kidney cancer. The material sequenced was CD4+ or CD8+ T cells sorted from blood, taken in a trial of the OX40 agonist ivuxolimab. DNA of the CDR3: TGTGCCAGCAGTCTCAGTAATGAGCAGTTCTTC. Protein sequence: CASSLSNEQFF.